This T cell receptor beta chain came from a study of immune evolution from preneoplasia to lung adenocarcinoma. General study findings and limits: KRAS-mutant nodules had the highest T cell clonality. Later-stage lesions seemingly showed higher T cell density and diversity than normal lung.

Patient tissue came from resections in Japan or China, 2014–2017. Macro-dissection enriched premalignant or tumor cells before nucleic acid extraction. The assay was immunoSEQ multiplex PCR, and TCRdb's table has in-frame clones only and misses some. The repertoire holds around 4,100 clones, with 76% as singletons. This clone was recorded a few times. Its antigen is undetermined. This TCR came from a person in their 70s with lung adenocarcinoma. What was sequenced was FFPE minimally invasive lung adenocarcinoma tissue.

CDR3 bases: TGCGCCAGCAGCGAAACTAGCGGGAGCTTGGATGAGCAGTTCTTC. Translation gives CASSETSGSLDEQFF. The chain recombines TRBV5-1 with TRBJ2-1; 11 nucleotides align to TRBD2. Germline V gene lookup returns CDR1 SGHRS and CDR2 YFSETQ. Trimming cost V 4 bases and J 8 bases; bases outside gene matches: 8. This CDR3 comprises 15 residues.